This is a list of T cell receptor beta chains from one sample in a study of blood T cell repertoires in COVID-19. Assay: immunoSEQ multiplex PCR; the TCRdb copy retains only in-frame clones and omits some. The sample includes a few hundred thousand clones, 70% to 90% seen only once; the top ten take about 4.5%. Sequencing was done on a sample of PBMCs or T cells enriched from blood (not recorded which). These TCRs come from a woman in her 30s who had been exposed to COVID-19. Each CDR3 is given with its conserved first and last residue. A D gene is named only where the DNA matches it firmly. Clone size is stated in some rows and not others, as once, few, many or a class when expanded.

CDR3: CASSIPHRINEKLFF; DNA: TGTGCCAGTAGTATCCCCCACAGGATTAATGAAAAACTGTTTTTT; J: TRBJ1-4; D: -; V: TRBV19; size: few
CDR3: CASSEWISEAGELFF; DNA: TGTGCCAGCAGTGAATGGATCAGTGAGGCCGGGGAGCTGTTTTTT; J: TRBJ2-2; D: -; V: TRBV2; size: -
CDR3: CASSLASWDRGDTIYF; DNA: TGTGCCAGCAGCTTGGCAAGTTGGGACAGGGGTGACACCATATATTTT; J: TRBJ1-3; D: TRBD1; V: TRBV11-3; size: -
CDR3: CASSVQDEQFF; DNA: TGCGCCAGCAGTGTTCAGGATGAGCAGTTCTTC; J: TRBJ2-1; D: -; V: TRBV10-2; size: -
CDR3: CASSLASGVPDTQYF; DNA: TGTGCCAGCAGCCTCGCTAGCGGGGTACCAGATACGCAGTATTTT; J: TRBJ2-3; D: TRBD2; V: TRBV9; size: -
CDR3: CATSALDRPDTQYF; DNA: TGTGCCACCAGCGCCCTGGACAGGCCAGATACGCAGTATTTT; J: TRBJ2-3; D: TRBD1; V: TRBV15; size: -
CDR3: CASSQELNEQFF; DNA: TGCGCCAGCAGCCAAGAACTCAATGAGCAGTTCTTC; J: TRBJ2-1; D: -; V: TRBV4-1; size: -
CDR3: CASSAPGTGANTEAFF; DNA: TGTGCCAGCAGTGCCCCCGGGACAGGGGCAAACACTGAAGCTTTCTTT; J: TRBJ1-1; D: TRBD1; V: TRBV25-1; size: -
CDR3: CASSPPGRSGGYTF; DNA: TGTGCCAGCAGCCCTCCTGGCCGGTCAGGGGGCTACACCTTC; J: TRBJ1-2; D: -; V: TRBV3-1/TRBV3-2; size: -
CDR3: CASSHKGTEAFF; DNA: TGTGCCAGCAGCCATAAGGGGACAGAAGCTTTCTTT; J: TRBJ1-1; D: -; V: TRBV3-1/TRBV3-2; size: -
CDR3: CATPQTGSSYEQYF; DNA: TGTGCCACCCCTCAAACAGGTAGCTCCTACGAGCAGTACTTC; J: TRBJ2-7; D: -; V: TRBV24-1; size: -
CDR3: CASSLGGNYEQYF; DNA: TGTGCCAGCTCACTTGGCGGCAACTACGAGCAGTACTTC; J: TRBJ2-7; D: -; V: TRBV18; size: -
CDR3: CASNEAGRANEQFF; DNA: TGCGCCAGCAACGAGGCGGGGCGGGCCAATGAGCAGTTCTTC; J: TRBJ2-1; D: -; V: TRBV5-1; size: -
CDR3: CASGLGQFYEQYF; DNA: TGTGCTAGTGGCTTGGGACAGTTCTACGAGCAGTACTTC; J: TRBJ2-7; D: TRBD1; V: TRBV12-5; size: -
CDR3: CASLARRANTEAFF; DNA: TGTGCCAGTCTAGCTAGGAGGGCGAACACTGAAGCTTTCTTT; J: TRBJ1-1; D: -; V: TRBV19; size: -
CDR3: CASRRTRAGTGELFF; DNA: TGTGCCAGCAGGAGAACCAGGGCCGGCACCGGGGAGCTGTTTTTT; J: TRBJ2-2; D: -; V: TRBV6-5; size: -
CDR3: CASSRTDAGNTIYF; DNA: TGTGCCAGCAGCCGGACAGATGCTGGAAACACCATATATTTT; J: TRBJ1-3; D: -; V: TRBV11-2; size: -
CDR3: CASSGQGVGAFF; DNA: TGCGCCAGCAGCGGGCAGGGGGTCGGCGCTTTCTTT; J: TRBJ1-1; D: TRBD1; V: TRBV5-1; size: -
CDR3: CASSLQGASSGNTIYF; DNA: TGTGCCAGCAGCTTACAGGGGGCAAGCTCTGGAAACACCATATATTTT; J: TRBJ1-3; D: TRBD1; V: TRBV5-6; size: once
CDR3: CATSEIAGGQVTTDTQYF; DNA: TGTGCCACCAGTGAAATAGCGGGGGGGCAGGTGACGACAGATACGCAGTATTTT; J: TRBJ2-3; D: TRBD2; V: TRBV24-1; size: -
CDR3: CASSFLAGAIPSTDTQYF; DNA: TGTGCCAGCAGCTTCCTAGCGGGGGCGATCCCTAGCACAGATACGCAGTATTTT; J: TRBJ2-3; D: TRBD2; V: TRBV7-9; size: -
CDR3: CASRRRDRASGEQYF; DNA: TGTGCCAGCAGGAGACGGGACAGGGCTTCAGGCGAGCAGTACTTC; J: TRBJ2-7; D: TRBD1; V: TRBV5-6; size: -
CDR3: CASSPGLQRGFPGEQFF; DNA: TGTGCCAGCAGCCCAGGGCTACAGCGGGGGTTTCCAGGTGAGCAGTTCTTC; J: TRBJ2-1; D: TRBD2; V: TRBV9; size: -
CDR3: CATEQGSLNTEAFF; DNA: TGTGCCACCGAACAGGGATCTCTGAACACTGAAGCTTTCTTT; J: TRBJ1-1; D: -; V: TRBV19; size: few
CDR3: CASSLGGRDRGLLSGTGEQYF; DNA: TGTGCCAGCAGCTTAGGCGGGAGGGACAGGGGGCTTCTGAGTGGTACTGGGGAGCAGTACTTC; J: TRBJ2-7; D: TRBD1; V: TRBV7-6; size: -
CDR3: CASSQDRAGKAPMNTEAFF; DNA: TGTGCCAGCAGCCAAGATCGGGCGGGCAAAGCCCCGATGAACACTGAAGCTTTCTTT; J: TRBJ1-1; D: -; V: TRBV3-1/TRBV3-2; size: few
CDR3: CAALQDTGELFF; DNA: TGTGCCGCCCTACAGGACACCGGGGAGCTGTTTTTT; J: TRBJ2-2; D: -; V: TRBV10-3; size: -
CDR3: CASSIDRRDRPDGELFF; DNA: TGTGCCAGTAGTATAGATCGTAGGGACAGGCCTGACGGGGAGCTGTTTTTT; J: TRBJ2-2; D: TRBD1; V: TRBV19; size: -
CDR3: CASSLDGTAVSPLHF; DNA: TGCGCCAGCAGCTTGGATGGTACGGCGGTCTCACCCCTCCACTTT; J: TRBJ1-6; D: -; V: TRBV5-1; size: -
CDR3: CASSPRAENTGELFF; DNA: TGTGCCAGCAGCCCGCGGGCAGAGAACACCGGGGAGCTGTTTTTT; J: TRBJ2-2; D: -; V: TRBV9; size: -
CDR3: CASSLNRGKSQPQHF; DNA: TGTGCCAGCAGCTTAAACAGGGGGAAGAGTCAGCCCCAGCATTTT; J: TRBJ1-5; D: TRBD1; V: TRBV7-2; size: -
CDR3: CASSELTGELFF; DNA: TGTGCCAGCAGTGAACTTACCGGGGAGCTGTTTTTT; J: TRBJ2-2; D: -; V: TRBV2; size: -
CDR3: CASSSGTLSNQPQHF; DNA: TGTGCCAGCAGCAGCGGGACTCTTAGCAATCAGCCCCAGCATTTT; J: TRBJ1-5; D: -; V: TRBV5-6; size: -
CDR3: CASRQGGNTEAFF; DNA: TGTGCCAGCAGGCAGGGGGGGAACACTGAAGCTTTCTTT; J: TRBJ1-1; D: TRBD1; V: TRBV6-5; size: -
CDR3: CASSLGSGSSNEKLFF; DNA: TGTGCCAGCAGCTTAGGGTCAGGTTCGTCTAATGAAAAACTGTTTTTT; J: TRBJ1-4; D: -; V: TRBV11-3; size: -
CDR3: CAWADRGFREKLFF; DNA: TGTGCCTGGGCCGACAGGGGGTTTCGGGAAAAACTGTTTTTT; J: TRBJ1-4; D: TRBD1; V: TRBV30; size: -
CDR3: CASSSQTGISNQPQHF; DNA: TGTGCCAGCAGCTCCCAGACAGGGATTTCCAATCAGCCCCAGCATTTT; J: TRBJ1-5; D: TRBD1; V: TRBV7-2; size: -
CDR3: CASSYSSGRRDEQYF; DNA: TGTGCCAGCAGTTACTCAAGCGGGCGGCGGGACGAGCAGTACTTC; J: TRBJ2-7; D: -; V: TRBV6-2/TRBV6-3; size: -
CDR3: CASSLAEGANTEAFF; DNA: TGTGCCAGCTCACTAGCCGAGGGGGCTAACACTGAAGCTTTCTTT; J: TRBJ1-1; D: TRBD1; V: TRBV18; size: -
CDR3: CASSASQGAAGELFF; DNA: TGTGCCAGCTCCGCCTCGCAGGGGGCAGCCGGGGAGCTGTTTTTT; J: TRBJ2-2; D: TRBD1; V: TRBV7-3; size: -
CDR3: CATSADRGTTGELFF; DNA: TGTGCCACCAGTGCAGACAGGGGTACCACCGGGGAGCTGTTTTTT; J: TRBJ2-2; D: TRBD1; V: TRBV24-1; size: -
CDR3: CASSLVSSGGPHYEQYF; DNA: TGTGCCAGCAGCTTAGTGTCTAGCGGGGGTCCACACTACGAGCAGTACTTC; J: TRBJ2-7; D: TRBD2; V: TRBV7-9; size: -
CDR3: CASSPRDSYEQYF; DNA: TGTGCCAGCAGCCCCAGGGACTCCTACGAGCAGTACTTC; J: TRBJ2-7; D: -; V: TRBV9; size: -
CDR3: CASSLSTGWSSYNEQFF; DNA: TGTGCCAGCAGCTTATCGACAGGCTGGAGCTCCTACAATGAGCAGTTCTTC; J: TRBJ2-1; D: -; V: TRBV11-3; size: -
CDR3: CASRFRDRDYEQYF; DNA: TGCGCCAGCAGGTTCCGGGACAGAGACTACGAGCAGTACTTC; J: TRBJ2-7; D: TRBD1; V: TRBV5-1; size: -
CDR3: CSARASYEQYF; DNA: TGCAGTGCTAGAGCGTCGTACGAGCAGTACTTC; J: TRBJ2-7; D: -; V: TRBV20-1; size: -
CDR3: CASSLPGAYEQYF; DNA: TGTGCCAGCAGCTTACCAGGGGCCTACGAGCAGTACTTC; J: TRBJ2-7; D: -; V: TRBV13; size: once
CDR3: CASSVGQGDTGELFF; DNA: TGTGCCAGCAGCGTAGGTCAGGGCGACACCGGGGAGCTGTTTTTT; J: TRBJ2-2; D: -; V: TRBV9; size: -
CDR3: CASSLVTDSSKNIQYF; DNA: TGCGCCAGCAGCTTGGTAACCGACAGCTCCAAAAACATTCAGTACTTC; J: TRBJ2-4; D: -; V: TRBV5-1; size: -
CDR3: CSVTGGSTGELFF; DNA: TGCAGCGTCACAGGGGGAAGCACCGGGGAGCTGTTTTTT; J: TRBJ2-2; D: TRBD1; V: TRBV29-1; size: -
CDR3: CASSLAGHVGEQYF; DNA: TGCGCCAGCAGCTTGGCGGGACACGTAGGCGAGCAGTACTTC; J: TRBJ2-7; D: -; V: TRBV5-1; size: -
CDR3: CASSVGAGSYEQYF; DNA: TGTGCCAGCAGCGTAGGTGCAGGATCCTACGAGCAGTACTTC; J: TRBJ2-7; D: -; V: TRBV9; size: -
CDR3: CASSEQGVISSYNSPLHF; DNA: TGTGCCAGCAGCGAGCAGGGGGTCATCAGCTCCTATAATTCACCCCTCCACTTT; J: TRBJ1-6; D: TRBD1; V: TRBV2; size: -